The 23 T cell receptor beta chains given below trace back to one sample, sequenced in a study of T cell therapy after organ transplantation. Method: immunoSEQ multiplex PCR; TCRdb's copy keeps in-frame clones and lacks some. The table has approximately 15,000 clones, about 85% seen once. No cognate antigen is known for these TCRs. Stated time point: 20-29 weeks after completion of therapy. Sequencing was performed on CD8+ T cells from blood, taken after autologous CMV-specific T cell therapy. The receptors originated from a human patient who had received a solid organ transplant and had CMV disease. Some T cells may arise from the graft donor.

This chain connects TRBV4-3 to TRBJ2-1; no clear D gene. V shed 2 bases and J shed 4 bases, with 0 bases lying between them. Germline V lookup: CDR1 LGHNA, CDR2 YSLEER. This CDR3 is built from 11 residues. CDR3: CASSQYNEQFF. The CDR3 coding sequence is TGCGCCAGCAGCCAATACAATGAGCAGTTCTTC.

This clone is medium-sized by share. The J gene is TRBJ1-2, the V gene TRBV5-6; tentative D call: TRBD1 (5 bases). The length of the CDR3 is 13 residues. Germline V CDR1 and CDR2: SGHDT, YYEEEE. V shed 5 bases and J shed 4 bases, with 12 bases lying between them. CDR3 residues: CASSKEGTYGYTF. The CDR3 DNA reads TGTGCCAGCAGTAAGGAGGGGACCTATGGCTACACCTTC.

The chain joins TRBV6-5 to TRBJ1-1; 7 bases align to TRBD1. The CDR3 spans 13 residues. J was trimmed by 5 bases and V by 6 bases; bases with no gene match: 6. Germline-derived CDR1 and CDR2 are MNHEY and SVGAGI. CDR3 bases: TGTGCCAGCAGCCAGGGGGGGAGGACTGAAGCTTTCTTT. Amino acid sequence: CASSQGGRTEAFF.

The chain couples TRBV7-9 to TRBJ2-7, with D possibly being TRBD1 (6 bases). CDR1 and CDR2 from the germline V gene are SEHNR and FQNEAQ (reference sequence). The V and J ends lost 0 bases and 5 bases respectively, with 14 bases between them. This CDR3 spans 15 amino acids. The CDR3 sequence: CASSLAQGIMDEQYF. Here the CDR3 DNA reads TGTGCCAGCAGCTTAGCACAGGGTATTATGGACGAGCAGTACTTC.

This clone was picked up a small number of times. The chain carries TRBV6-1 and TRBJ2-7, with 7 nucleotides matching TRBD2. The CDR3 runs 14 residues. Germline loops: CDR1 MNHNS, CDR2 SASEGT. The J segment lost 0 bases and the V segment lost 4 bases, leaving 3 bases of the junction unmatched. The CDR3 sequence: CASSGRGSSYEQYF. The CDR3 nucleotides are TGTGCCAGCAGTGGGCGCGGGAGCTCCTACGAGCAGTACTTC.

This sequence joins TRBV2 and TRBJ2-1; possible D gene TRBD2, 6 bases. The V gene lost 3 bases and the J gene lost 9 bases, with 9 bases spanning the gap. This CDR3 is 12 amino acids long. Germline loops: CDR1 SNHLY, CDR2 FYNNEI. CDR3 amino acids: CASSDWGVEQFF. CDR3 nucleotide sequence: TGTGCCAGCAGTGACTGGGGGGTTGAGCAGTTCTTC.

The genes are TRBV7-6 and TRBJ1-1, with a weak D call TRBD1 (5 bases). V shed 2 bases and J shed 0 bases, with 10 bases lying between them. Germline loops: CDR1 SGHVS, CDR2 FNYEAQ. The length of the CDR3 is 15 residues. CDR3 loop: CASSLHRFMNTEAFF. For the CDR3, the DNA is TGTGCCAGCAGCTTACACAGGTTCATGAACACTGAAGCTTTCTTT.

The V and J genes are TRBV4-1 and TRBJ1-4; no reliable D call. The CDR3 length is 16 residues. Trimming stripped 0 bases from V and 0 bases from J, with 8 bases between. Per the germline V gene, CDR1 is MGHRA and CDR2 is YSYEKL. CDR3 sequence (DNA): TGCGCCAGCAGCCAAGATTGGGCAGCAACTAATGAAAAACTGTTTTTT. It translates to CASSQDWAATNEKLFF.

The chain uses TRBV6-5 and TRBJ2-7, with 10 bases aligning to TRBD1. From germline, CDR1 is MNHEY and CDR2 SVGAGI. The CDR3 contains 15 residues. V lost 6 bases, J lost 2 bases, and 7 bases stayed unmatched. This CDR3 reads CASSHGTGDAYEQYF. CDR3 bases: TGTGCCAGCAGCCACGGGACAGGGGATGCCTACGAGCAGTACTTC.

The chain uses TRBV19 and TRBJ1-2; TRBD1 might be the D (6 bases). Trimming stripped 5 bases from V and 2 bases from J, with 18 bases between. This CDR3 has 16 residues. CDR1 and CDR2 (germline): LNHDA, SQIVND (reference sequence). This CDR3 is CASSLIPGTPNYGYTF. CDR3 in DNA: TGTGCCAGTAGTCTCATCCCCGGGACACCGAACTATGGCTACACCTTC.

The CDR3 DNA reads as TGTGCCAGCAGCCCCGGACTAGCGGCTAGCACAGATACGCAGTATTTT. This sequence encodes CASSPGLAASTDTQYF. The rearrangement links TRBV7-9 to TRBJ2-3; 10 nucleotides agree with TRBD2. Looked up from germline, CDR1 is SEHNR and CDR2 is FQNEAQ (reference sequence). J lost 0 bases, V lost 5 bases, and 5 bases had no gene match. The CDR3 has 16 amino acids.

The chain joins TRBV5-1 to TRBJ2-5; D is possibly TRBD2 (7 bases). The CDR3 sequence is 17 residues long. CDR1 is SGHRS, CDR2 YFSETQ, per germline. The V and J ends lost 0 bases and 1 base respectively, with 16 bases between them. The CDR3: CASSLEFTGGPQETQYF. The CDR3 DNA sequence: TGCGCCAGCAGCTTGGAATTTACGGGGGGCCCCCAAGAGACCCAGTACTTC. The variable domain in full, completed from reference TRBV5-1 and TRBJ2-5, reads KAGVTQTPRYLIKTRGQQVTLSCSPISGHRSVSWYQQTPGQGLQFLFEYFSETQRNKGNFPGRFSGRQFSNSRSEMNVSTLELGDSALYLCASSLEFTGGPQETQYFGPGTRLLVL.

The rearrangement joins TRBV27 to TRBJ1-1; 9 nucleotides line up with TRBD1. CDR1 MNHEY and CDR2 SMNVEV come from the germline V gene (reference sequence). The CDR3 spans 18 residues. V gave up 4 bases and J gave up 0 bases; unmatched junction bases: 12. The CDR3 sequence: CASSSSTGGAAMNTEAFF. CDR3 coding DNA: TGTGCCAGCAGTTCATCCACAGGGGGCGCCGCCATGAACACTGAAGCTTTCTTT.

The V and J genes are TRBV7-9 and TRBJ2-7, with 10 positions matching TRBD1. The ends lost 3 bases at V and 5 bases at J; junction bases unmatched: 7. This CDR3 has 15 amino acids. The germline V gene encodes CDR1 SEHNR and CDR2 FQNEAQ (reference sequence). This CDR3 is CASSFGRQGAHEQYF. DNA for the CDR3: TGTGCCAGCAGCTTCGGGCGACAGGGGGCCCACGAGCAGTACTTC.

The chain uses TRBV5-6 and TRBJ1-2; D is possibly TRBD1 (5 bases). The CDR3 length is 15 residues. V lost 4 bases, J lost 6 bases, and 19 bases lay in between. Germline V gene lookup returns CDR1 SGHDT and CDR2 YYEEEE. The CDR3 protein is CASSPGTVVGHGYTF. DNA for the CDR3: TGTGCCAGCAGCCCTGGGACGGTGGTTGGCCATGGCTACACCTTC.

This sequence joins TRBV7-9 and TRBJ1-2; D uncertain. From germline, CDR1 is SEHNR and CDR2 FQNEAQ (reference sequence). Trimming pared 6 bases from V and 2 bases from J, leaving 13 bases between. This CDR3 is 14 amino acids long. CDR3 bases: TGTGCCAGCAGTAGTGGTGACCCCAACTATGGCTACACCTTC. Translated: CASSSGDPNYGYTF. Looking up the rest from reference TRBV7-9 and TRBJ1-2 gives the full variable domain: DTGVSQNPRHKITKRGQNVTFRCDPISEHNRLYWYRQTLGQGPEFLTYFQNEAQLEKSRLLSDRFSAERPKGSFSTLEIQRTEQGDSAMYLCASSSGDPNYGYTFGSGTRLTVV.

The DNA of the CDR3 is TGTGCCAGCAGCTCCCAGGGGGGGACTGAAGCTTTCTTT. This gives the protein CASSSQGGTEAFF. The chain employs TRBV25-1 and TRBJ1-1, with 7 bases matching TRBD1. The V and J ends lost 6 bases and 5 bases, in that order; junction bases with no gene match: 6. The CDR3 spans 13 residues. Germline CDR1 and CDR2: MGHDK and SYGVNS.

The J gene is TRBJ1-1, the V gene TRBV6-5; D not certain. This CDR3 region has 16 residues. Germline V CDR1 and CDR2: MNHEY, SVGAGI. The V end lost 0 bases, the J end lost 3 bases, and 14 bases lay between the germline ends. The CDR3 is CASSYSIGEVYTEAFF. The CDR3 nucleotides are TGTGCCAGCAGTTACTCGATCGGGGAAGTCTACACTGAAGCTTTCTTT.

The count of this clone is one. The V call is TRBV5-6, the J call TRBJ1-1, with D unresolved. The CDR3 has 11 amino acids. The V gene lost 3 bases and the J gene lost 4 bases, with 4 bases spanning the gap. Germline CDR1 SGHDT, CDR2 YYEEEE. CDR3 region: CASSWATEAFF. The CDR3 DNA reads TGTGCCAGCAGCTGGGCCACTGAAGCTTTCTTT.

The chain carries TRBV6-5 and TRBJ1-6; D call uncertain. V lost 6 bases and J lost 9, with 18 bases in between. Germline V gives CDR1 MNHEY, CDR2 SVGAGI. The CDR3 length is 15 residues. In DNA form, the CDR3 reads TGTGCCAGCAGCGAAAGTGTATCCCCGGGTTCACCCCTCCACTTT. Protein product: CASSESVSPGSPLHF.

CDR3 region: CASSYRLAGEGEQYF. The DNA for the CDR3 is TGTGCCAGCAGCTACCGATTAGCGGGAGAGGGGGAGCAGTACTTC. This chain uses TRBV7-9 with TRBJ2-5; 9 bases fit TRBD2. Germline loops: CDR1 SEHNR, CDR2 FQNEAQ (reference sequence). V was clipped by 4 bases and J by 11 bases; unmatched bases: 14. The CDR3 contains 15 residues.

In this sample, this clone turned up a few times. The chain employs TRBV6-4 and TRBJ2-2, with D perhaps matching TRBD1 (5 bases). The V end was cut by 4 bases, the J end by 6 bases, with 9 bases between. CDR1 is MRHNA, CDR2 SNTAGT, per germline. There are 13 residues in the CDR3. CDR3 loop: CASSGRVAGELFF. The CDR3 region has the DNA TGTGCCAGCAGTGGCAGGGTAGCCGGGGAGCTGTTTTTT.

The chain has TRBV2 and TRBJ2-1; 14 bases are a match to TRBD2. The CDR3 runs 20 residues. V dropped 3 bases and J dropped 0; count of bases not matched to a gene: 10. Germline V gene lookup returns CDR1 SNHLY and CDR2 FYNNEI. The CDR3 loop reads CASSDTGLAGDLLSYNEQFF. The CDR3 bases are TGTGCCAGCAGTGATACGGGACTAGCGGGGGACCTACTCTCCTACAATGAGCAGTTCTTC. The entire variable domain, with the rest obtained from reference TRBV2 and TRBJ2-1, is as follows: EPEVTQTPSHQVTQMGQEVILRCVPISNHLYFYWYRQILGQKVEFLVSFYNNEISEKSEIFDDQFSVERPDGSNFTLKIRSTKLEDSAMYFCASSDTGLAGDLLSYNEQFFGPGTRLTVL.